This TCR beta chain was recorded in a study of early T cells in non-severe SARS-CoV-2 infection. Study context: Unpaired chains resulted from sequencing bulk RNA of unsorted whole blood. Study outcomes and limitations: Matching with VDJdb favored anti-spike CD8 responses (missing private and CD4 specificities).

This CDR3 comprises 16 residues. Germline trimming cut 7 bases from V and 6 bases from J; bases unmatched to any gene: 13. Germline CDR1 reads MNHEY; CDR2 reads SVGEGT. Each single cDNA molecule received a unique molecular identifier. TCRdb used MiXCR to reprocess the 5' RACE reads, holding one entry per CDR3 protein. The top ten hold under 30% of the sample, which has tens of thousands of distinct CDR3 sequences, roughly 6.8% seen once. This clonotype was counted many times. The antigen remains undetermined. The TCR comes from an adult who was a healthcare worker with PCR-confirmed SARS-CoV-2 infection or an uninfected control (not recorded which). Material: whole blood, obtained at baseline. The V gene is TRBV6-2 or TRBV6-3, the J gene TRBJ2-4, with 9 nucleotides matching TRBD2. The CDR3 is CASTPERSSGANIQYF. CDR3 bases: TGTGCCAGCACTCCCGAACGGTCTAGCGGGGCAAACATTCAGTACTTC.